This T cell receptor (beta chain) was observed in a study of blood T cell repertoires in COVID-19. Study summary: Some COVID-19 samples were acute and others convalescent; all came from the United States, Italy and Spain. Sources were T cells, B-cell-depleted T cells, or PBMCs; the material itself was cDNA or gDNA.

Per the study methods: Reference gene primer amplification in the assay estimated nucleated cell counts. Sequenced by immunoSEQ multiplex PCR; TCRdb stores in-frame clones only, minus some. That table is the source of V, J and clone size, and D and trimming were worked out from the DNA. The sample lists around 24,000 clones, 90% occurring once. Trimming removed 3 bases from V and 7 bases from J, with 18 bases in between. The CDR3 is made up of 15 amino acids. CDR1 is MDHEN and CDR2 is SYDVKM in the germline V gene. Sequenced material: peripheral blood. This clonotype was sampled from a man between 65 and 85 years old with acute or convalescent COVID-19. J is TRBJ1-1 and V is TRBV28, with unresolved D. CDR3 sequence reads: CASSLTLQWGGEAFF. In DNA form, the CDR3 reads TGTGCCAGCAGTTTGACGTTGCAGTGGGGAGGTGAAGCTTTCTTT.